The rows below give T cell receptor beta chains drawn from one sample of a study of blood T cells in healthy people across ages. TCRdb re-called the 5' RACE reads with MiXCR, one entry per CDR3 protein. The table lists hundreds of thousands of distinct CDR3 sequences, nearly 60% of them singletons. The source material was blood. These receptors originate from a man younger than 40 in good health. Each CDR3 is given with its conserved first and last residue. The order of the fields is V gene, CDR3 length, clone size, J gene, CDR3 protein. Some rows have no size entry. The others give once, few or many, or a class for an expanded clone.

TRBV7-2	12	.	TRBJ2-1	CASRRLVNEQFF
TRBV15	14	.	.	CATSETLGIGTQYF
TRBV6-5	14	.	TRBJ2-7	CASSRDRVKYEQYF
TRBV29-1	15	few	TRBJ2-7	CSVYGSVGGSGEQYF
TRBV11-2	15	few	TRBJ2-1	CASSSTSGGAVEQFF
TRBV30	14	.	TRBJ1-6	CAWKPGGPNSPLHF
TRBV12-3/TRBV12-4	17	.	TRBJ2-3	CASSYLPGLPSTDTQYF
TRBV7-2	14	once	TRBJ1-2	CASSLNRGQDGYTF
TRBV5-4	16	.	TRBJ2-1	CASSPGGGTSLHEQFF
TRBV12-3/TRBV12-4	15	few	TRBJ2-7	CASSNSGGPDYEQYF
TRBV7-9	14	few	TRBJ2-4	CASSRPSAKNIQYF
TRBV12-3/TRBV12-4	14	.	.	CASSWGTGGYEQYF
TRBV7-2	14	once	TRBJ2-2	CASSLDSNTGELFF
TRBV2	15	.	TRBJ1-2	CASSYRQGANYGYTF